By frequency, the clone carrying this T cell receptor beta chain registers medium-sized. This sample stems from a study of T cell clusters in autoimmune cytopenias. TRB rearrangements were amplified by touch-down multiplex PCR with mixed TRB-A/B primers. Each CDR3 protein gets one entry in TCRdb, which reprocessed the multiplex PCR reads and gives no DNA. The listing records some 4,000 distinct CDR3 sequences. The CDR3 covers 12 residues. Each sample's input was 250 ng genomic DNA, 38,000 or so genome equivalents. A further study also used this sample, focusing on T cell repertoires in aging, cancer and after chemotherapy. From that paper: Donors were grouped into six age bands spanning 30 or younger through 70 or older. Across the chemotherapy interval, each cancer cohort showed higher median generation probability, suggesting thymic rebound.

Sequenced material: peripheral blood. The TCR sequence derives from a human donor in good health. The V and J genes are TRBV12-3 or TRBV12-4 and TRBJ1-1. The CDR3 is CASSMVRWKAFF.